The 10 T cell receptor beta chains listed next were all sequenced from one sample in a study of blood T cell repertoires in COVID-19. Some clones are missing from TCRdb's copy, which holds only in-frame ones; the method was immunoSEQ multiplex PCR. The profile shows 280,000 or so clones, about four fifths of them singletons. Source material: peripheral blood. The receptor set was obtained from a woman aged 50 to 65 who had recovered from COVID-19.

V and J are TRBV7-2 and TRBJ2-7; 10 nucleotides align to TRBD2. Unmatched junction bases numbered 11, after V lost 5 bases and J lost 4 bases. From germline, CDR1 is SGHTA and CDR2 FQGNSA. The CDR3 totals 16 residues. CDR3 DNA sequence: TGTGCCAGCAGCCCGCAAGGAGCGGGAGGGCCATACGAGCAGTACTTC. Encoded protein: CASSPQGAGGPYEQYF.

This clone was counted between two and nine times. V gene TRBV10-3 combines with J gene TRBJ1-2; 7 bases match TRBD1. The trim removed 0 bases at V and 10 bases at J, leaving 8 bases unmatched. The CDR3 runs to 14 residues. In germline, CDR1 is ENHRY, CDR2 SYGVKD. CDR3 sequence reads: CAISESVGTANYTF. The CDR3 coding sequence is TGTGCCATCAGTGAGTCGGTGGGGACAGCTAACTACACCTTC.

The chain couples TRBV5-1 to TRBJ2-2, with a possible D match to TRBD1 (6 bases). Germline CDR1 SGHRS, CDR2 YFSETQ. V was trimmed by 3 bases and J by 0 bases, leaving 12 bases between them. CDR3 length equals 16 residues. The CDR3 nucleotides read TGCGCCAGCAGCTCCAGGACAGATCCGAACACCGGGGAGCTGTTTTTT. Its protein is CASSSRTDPNTGELFF.

The V and J genes are TRBV19 and TRBJ1-5; TRBD1 matches 7 bases. Germline V CDR1 and CDR2: LNHDA, SQIVND (reference sequence). The CDR3 has 16 amino acids. The junction had 11 bases not matched to a gene; V was cut back by 6 bases and J by 3 bases. The CDR3 loop reads CASSRLGDSINQPQHF. The CDR3 bases are TGTGCCAGTAGCCGCTTAGGGGACAGCATCAATCAGCCCCAGCATTTT.

The V and J genes are TRBV28 and TRBJ1-1; the D is unclear. Germline CDR1 MDHEN, CDR2 SYDVKM. Between the trimmed V and J ends, which lost 4 bases and 9 bases, there was a span of 12 bases. The CDR3 is 12 residues long. The CDR3 spells CASSSGEVKAFF. The CDR3 DNA follows: TGTGCCAGCAGTTCCGGGGAGGTAAAAGCTTTCTTT.

The chain recombines TRBV7-9 with TRBJ1-4; D might be TRBD1 (6 bases). This CDR3 comprises 13 residues. Deletions cut 1 base from V and 6 bases from J, with 6 bases between. Per germline, CDR1 SEHNR and CDR2 FQNEAQ (reference sequence). CDR3 DNA: TGTGCCAGCAGCTTAGGGACAGATGAAAAACTGTTTTTT. Protein sequence: CASSLGTDEKLFF.

This chain joins TRBV7-3 and TRBJ2-3; TRBD2 matches at 8 bases. CDR1 and CDR2 (germline): SGHTA, FQGTGA. This CDR3 is 15 amino acids long. V gave up 5 bases and J gave up 5 bases; unmatched junction bases: 9. CDR3 bases: TGTGCCAGCAGCCCGGGGGGGCTAGCGGGAGATACGCAGTATTTT. It specifies CASSPGGLAGDTQYF.

The chain links TRBV14 to TRBJ1-3; 8 nucleotides align to TRBD1. Germline V CDR1 and CDR2: SGHDN, FVKESK. Trimming removed 1 base from V and 4 bases from J; junction bases left unmatched: 3. This CDR3 has 15 amino acids. This chain's CDR3 is CASSQVRGLGNTIYF. CDR3 DNA: TGTGCCAGCAGCCAAGTCAGGGGGCTGGGAAACACCATATATTTT.

In its sample, this clone was seen a few times. V gene TRBV7-2 combines with J gene TRBJ1-1; D gene uncertain. CDR1 and CDR2 from the germline V gene are SGHTA and FQGNSA. Trimming pared 2 bases from V and 6 bases from J, leaving 13 bases between. CDR3 size: 14 residues. CDR3 amino acids: CASSLSLLRSEAFF. CDR3 in DNA: TGTGCCAGCAGCTTAAGCCTGCTGAGGTCTGAAGCTTTCTTT.

The V and J genes are TRBV4-3 and TRBJ1-2; 11 bases line up with TRBD1. Germline CDR1 is LGHNA and CDR2 is YSLEER. Trimming at V came to 0 bases and at J to 4 bases, leaving 10 bases not matched to a gene. This CDR3 is built from 18 residues. CDR3 loop: CASSQDGTGGTIVYGYTF. The CDR3 DNA is TGCGCCAGCAGCCAAGACGGGACAGGGGGTACTATTGTCTATGGCTACACCTTC.